The entry below gives a single T cell receptor (beta chain) sequence along with its context. No cognate antigen has been identified for it. Base qualities are not recorded, but no much larger clone differs from it by a single base. This specimen's time point label, interpreted: baseline before first vaccination. Vaccinee samples were obtained from the UK trials COV001 and COV002, which included a single-blind randomized controlled phase 2/3 trial of AZD1222 (ChAdOx1 nCoV-19) in healthy adults. For TCRbeta chain sequencing, PBMC samples were collected from trial participants at day 0 and at day 28 after the second dose. Trimming takes 3 bases off V and 7 bases off J; junction bases not matched to a gene: 11. Including the terminal cysteine and phenylalanine, the CDR3 comprises 17 residues. Only the CDR3 portion is preserved as DNA: 51 bases, with reading frame beginning at the first base. For CDR1 and CDR2, the germline V gene lists KGHDR and SFDVKD.

The CDR3 regions of human TCRbeta chains were analyzed by immunosequencing. Regarding the original processing steps: TCRs in the repertoires were matched against a reference library of SARS-CoV-2-specific TCRs that had been generated with the MIRA antigen-specificity platform. Breadth meant the fraction of unique TCRs that were SARS-CoV-2-associated, whereas depth meant the fraction of total T cells that were SARS-CoV-2-associated. Using the MIRA data, each spike-specific TCR was assigned both to the spike region to which the TCR was reactive and to a CD4 or CD8 class. Log10-transformed breadth and depth values were compared by one-way ANOVA with Sidak's multiple comparisons tests. In its TCRdb copy, this immuneACCESS table keeps in-frame sequences only and misses some clones. Where compared with another copy, unresolved V genes explain less than half of these, and the others have no known cause. Clonal size and the V and J genes are those of that table, whereas D and trimming came from the DNA. The sample table records 150,000 to 200,000 clones; around 93% of these occur just once. Jointly, the top ten make up around 4% of the sample.

The source of the sample is a study of T cell responses to AZD1222 COVID-19 vaccine (dated by TCRdb to about 2021). Regarding the complete study: Because spike-specific TCR depth and breadth did not differ between the two schedules, AZD1222 recipients who got a second dose at roughly 4 weeks were pooled with those who got a second dose at roughly 12 weeks. TCR sequencing was performed for about 240 trial participants, of whom about 200 were given two doses of AZD1222 and about 25 were given two doses of MenACWY control vaccine. Trial participants were enrolled by age into 18-55, 56-69 and 70-plus year subgroups, with around 140, 26 and 57 TCR-sequenced participants respectively. The study at large found these results: Reportedly, close to half of the unique spike-specific TCRs recognized epitopes lying outside the regions that are mutated in the B.1.351 and B.1.1.7 variants. In the small 56-69-year group, the increase in depth fell short of significance, most likely because of low power. Most participants were white British and females outnumbered males, and the authors suggested that clonal diversity may have been underestimated. CD4 TCRs associated with the vaccine covered the entire spike protein, and the dominant responses were in regions 160-218 and 743-854. After two AZD1222 doses, spike-specific TCR breadth and depth were significantly higher than at day 0 and than in MenACWY recipients. Conclusions about previously exposed vaccinees are limited because only five or six AZD1222 recipients were SARS-CoV-2 seropositive at baseline. Because no samples from the day 14 peak response were available, repertoires could be characterized only after the peak T cell response.

This TCR came from an adult in good health. The input for sequencing was peripheral blood, taken on day 0 of AZD1222 vaccination. The receptor chain draws on TRBV24-1 and TRBJ2-7; 13 nucleotides in the junction match TRBD2. The DNA sequence is given as TGTGCCACCAGTGATGCGACTAGCGGGAGGTCACTGGGGGAGCAGTACTTC. The encoded protein is CATSDATSGRSLGEQYF.